The sequence of this TCR beta chain was determined in a study of blood T cell repertoires in COVID-19. Study details: Donors in the United States, Italy and Spain gave samples during acute or convalescent COVID-19. T cells, B-cell-depleted T cells, or PBMCs supplied cDNA or gDNA.

In the study's own analysis: Reference gene primers were amplified, and this amplification served to estimate nucleated cell counts. TCRdb keeps only in-frame clones here, not all; method: immunoSEQ multiplex PCR. V, J and clone size reflect that table, while D and trimming were determined from the DNA. Of some 700,000 clones listed, about 90% are singletons. This TCR was recovered from a woman under 30 with acute or convalescent COVID-19. Sample: peripheral blood.

The CDR3 region has the DNA TGTGCCAGCAGCTTTAGGACAGGGGCAGTCAGTCAGCCCCAGCATTTT. Residues: CASSFRTGAVSQPQHF. This chain joins TRBV13 and TRBJ1-5; TRBD1 matches at 9 bases. The CDR3 is 16 amino acids. Germline CDR1 and CDR2: PRHDT and FYEKMQ (reference sequence). J lost 6 bases, V lost 3 bases, and 9 bases had no gene match. Complete variable domain (other parts from reference TRBV13 and TRBJ1-5): AAGVIQSPRHLIKEKRETATLKCYPIPRHDTVYWYQQGPGQDPQFLISFYEKMQSDKGSIPDRFSAQQFSDYHSELNMSSLELGDSALYFCASSFRTGAVSQPQHFGDGTRLSIL.